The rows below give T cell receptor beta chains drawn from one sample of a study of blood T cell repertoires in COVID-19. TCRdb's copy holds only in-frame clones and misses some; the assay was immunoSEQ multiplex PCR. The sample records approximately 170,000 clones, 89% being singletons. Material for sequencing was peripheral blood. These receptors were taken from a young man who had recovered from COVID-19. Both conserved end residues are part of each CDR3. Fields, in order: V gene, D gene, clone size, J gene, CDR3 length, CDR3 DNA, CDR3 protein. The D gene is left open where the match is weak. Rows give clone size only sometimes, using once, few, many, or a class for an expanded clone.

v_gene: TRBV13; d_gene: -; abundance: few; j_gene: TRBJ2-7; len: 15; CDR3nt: TGTGCCAGCAGCTCAACAGGTATTAAAAAAGGAGCGCAGTACTTC; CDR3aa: CASSSTGIKKGAQYF
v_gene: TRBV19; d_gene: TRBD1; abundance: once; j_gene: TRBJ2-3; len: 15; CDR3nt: TGTGCCAGTAGTGTAGGACAGGGGGGCGCAGATACGCAGTATTTT; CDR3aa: CASSVGQGGADTQYF
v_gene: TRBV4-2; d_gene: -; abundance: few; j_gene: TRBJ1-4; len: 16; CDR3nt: TGTGCCAGCAGCCGAGCTTTGGCGCAGGGTAATGAAAAACTGTTTTTT; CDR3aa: CASSRALAQGNEKLFF
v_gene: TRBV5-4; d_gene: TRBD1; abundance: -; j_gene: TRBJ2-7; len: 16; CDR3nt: TGTGCCAGCAGCTTTATCTCGGGACAGGGGAACTACGAGCAGTACTTC; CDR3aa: CASSFISGQGNYEQYF
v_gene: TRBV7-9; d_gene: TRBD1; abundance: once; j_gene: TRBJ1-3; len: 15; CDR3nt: TGTGCCAGCAGCTTAACAGGGGGGCGAGGAAACACCATATATTTT; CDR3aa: CASSLTGGRGNTIYF
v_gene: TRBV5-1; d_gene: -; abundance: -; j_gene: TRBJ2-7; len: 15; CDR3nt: TGCGCCAGCAGCTTGGGAGGGTCGAGTAACTACGAGCAGTACTTC; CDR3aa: CASSLGGSSNYEQYF
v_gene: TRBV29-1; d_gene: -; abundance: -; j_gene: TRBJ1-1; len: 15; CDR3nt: TGCAGCGTTGAAGATCTTAGACGGGGGAGCGCTGAAGCTTTCTTT; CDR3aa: CSVEDLRRGSAEAFF
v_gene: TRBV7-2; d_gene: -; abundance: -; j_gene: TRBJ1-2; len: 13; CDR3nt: TGTGCCAGCAGCCCAGAGGTCGTGGGTGGCTACACCTTC; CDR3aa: CASSPEVVGGYTF
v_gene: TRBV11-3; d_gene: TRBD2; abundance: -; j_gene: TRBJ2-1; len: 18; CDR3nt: TGTGCCAGCGGCTCCACCCTCCCGACTAGCGGAAGATACAATGAGCAGTTCTTC; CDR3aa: CASGSTLPTSGRYNEQFF
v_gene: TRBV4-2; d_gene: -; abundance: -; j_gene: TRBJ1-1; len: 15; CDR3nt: TGTGCCAGCAGCCAAGATCGACAGAGGAACACTGAAGCTTTCTTT; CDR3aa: CASSQDRQRNTEAFF
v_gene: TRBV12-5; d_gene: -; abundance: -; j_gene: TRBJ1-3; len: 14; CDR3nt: TGTGCTAGTGATGAACAGAGCTCTGGAAACACCATATATTTT; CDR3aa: CASDEQSSGNTIYF
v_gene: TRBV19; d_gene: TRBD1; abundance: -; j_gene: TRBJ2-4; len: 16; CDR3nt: TGTGCCAGTAGTTCTCAAACCGGGACAGCTTACAGTCCTCAGTACTTC; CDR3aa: CASSSQTGTAYSPQYF
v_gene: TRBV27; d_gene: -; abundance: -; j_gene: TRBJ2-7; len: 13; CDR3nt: TGTGCCAGCAGTTTCAAGAGGAACTACGAGCAGTACTTC; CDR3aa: CASSFKRNYEQYF
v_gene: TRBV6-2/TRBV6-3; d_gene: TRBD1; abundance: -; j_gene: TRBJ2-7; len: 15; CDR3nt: TGTGCCAGCAGTTACGTTCGGGACAGTGGAGACGAGCAGTACTTC; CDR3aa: CASSYVRDSGDEQYF
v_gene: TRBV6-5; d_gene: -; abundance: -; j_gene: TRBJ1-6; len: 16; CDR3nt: TGTGCCAGCAGTTCACAGGGCGGCGGGGGTAATTCACCCCTCCACTTT; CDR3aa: CASSSQGGGGNSPLHF
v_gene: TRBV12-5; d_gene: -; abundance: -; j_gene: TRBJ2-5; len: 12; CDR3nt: TGTGCTAGTGGTTTGTTGGGCCAGACCCAGTACTTC; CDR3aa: CASGLLGQTQYF
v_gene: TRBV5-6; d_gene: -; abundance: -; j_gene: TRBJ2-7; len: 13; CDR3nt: TGTGCCAGCAGCTTAGGGGGAGACTACGAGCAGTACTTC; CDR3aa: CASSLGGDYEQYF
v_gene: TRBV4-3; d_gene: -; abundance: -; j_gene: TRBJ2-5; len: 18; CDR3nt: TGCGCCAGCAGCCAAGATGGGGGCTGGGGAGCGGGAAAGGAGACCCAGTACTTC; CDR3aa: CASSQDGGWGAGKETQYF
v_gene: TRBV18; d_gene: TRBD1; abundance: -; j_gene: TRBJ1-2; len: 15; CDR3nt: TGTGCCAGCTCACAGGCCGGACAGGGTAACTATGGCTACACCTTC; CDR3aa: CASSQAGQGNYGYTF
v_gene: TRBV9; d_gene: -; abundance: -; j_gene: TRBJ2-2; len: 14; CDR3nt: TGTGCCAGCAGAAGCGGAACGAACACCGGGGAGCTGTTTTTT; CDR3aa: CASRSGTNTGELFF
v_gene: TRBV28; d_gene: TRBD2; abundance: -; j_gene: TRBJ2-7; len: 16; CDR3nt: TGTGCCAGCCCCCCTCCAGCTAGCGGGAGCATCGACGAGCAGTACTTC; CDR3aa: CASPPPASGSIDEQYF
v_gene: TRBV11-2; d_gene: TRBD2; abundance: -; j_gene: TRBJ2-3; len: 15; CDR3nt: TGTGCCAGCAGCTTAGCGGGAGGCAAATCTGATACGCAGTATTTT; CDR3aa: CASSLAGGKSDTQYF
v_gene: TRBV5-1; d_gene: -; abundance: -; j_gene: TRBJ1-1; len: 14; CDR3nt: TGCGCCAGCAGCTTGGCCCCCGGGAACACTGAAGCTTTCTTT; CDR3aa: CASSLAPGNTEAFF
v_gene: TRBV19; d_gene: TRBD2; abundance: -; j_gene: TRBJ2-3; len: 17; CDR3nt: TGTGCCAGTAGTATTGGACTAGCGGGAGCGACGTCAGATACGCAGTATTTT; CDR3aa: CASSIGLAGATSDTQYF
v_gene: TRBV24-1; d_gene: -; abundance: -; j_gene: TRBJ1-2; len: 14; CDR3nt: TGTGCCACCAGTTGGGGGGGCCCGGTTCATGGCTACACCTTC; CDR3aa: CATSWGGPVHGYTF
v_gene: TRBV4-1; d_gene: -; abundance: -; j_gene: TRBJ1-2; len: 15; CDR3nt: TGCGCCAGCAGCCCTTCTCGATTGGGCATTTATGGCTACACCTTC; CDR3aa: CASSPSRLGIYGYTF
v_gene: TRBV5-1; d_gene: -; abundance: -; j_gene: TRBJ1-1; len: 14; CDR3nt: TGCGCCAGCAGCTTGGACAGCATGAACACTGAAGCTTTCTTT; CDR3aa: CASSLDSMNTEAFF
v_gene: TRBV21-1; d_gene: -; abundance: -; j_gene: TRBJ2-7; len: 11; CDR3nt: TGTGCCAGCCCGGGGGGGGGTGAGCAGTACTTC; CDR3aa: CASPGGGEQYF
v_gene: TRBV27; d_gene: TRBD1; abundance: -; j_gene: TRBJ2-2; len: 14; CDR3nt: TGTGCCAGCAGTCGGGGACAGTACACCGGGGAGCTGTTTTTT; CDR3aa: CASSRGQYTGELFF
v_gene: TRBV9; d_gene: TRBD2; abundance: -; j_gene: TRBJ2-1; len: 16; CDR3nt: TGTGCCAGCAGCGACCACAGCGGGGATTGGGGAAAGGAGCAGTTCTTC; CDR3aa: CASSDHSGDWGKEQFF
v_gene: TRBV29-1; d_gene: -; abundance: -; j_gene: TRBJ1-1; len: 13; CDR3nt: TGCAGCGTTCGGAGGGGCCTGAACACTGAAGCTTTCTTT; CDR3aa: CSVRRGLNTEAFF
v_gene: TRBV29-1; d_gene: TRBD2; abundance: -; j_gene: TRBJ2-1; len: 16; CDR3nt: TGCAGCGTCCGAACCCGAGCGGGACTAGCTAACAATGAGCAGTTCTTC; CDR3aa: CSVRTRAGLANNEQFF
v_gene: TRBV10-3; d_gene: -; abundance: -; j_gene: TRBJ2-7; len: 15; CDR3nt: TGTGCCATCAGCCGGGGAGACTTGGTCACCTACGAGCAGTACTTC; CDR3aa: CAISRGDLVTYEQYF
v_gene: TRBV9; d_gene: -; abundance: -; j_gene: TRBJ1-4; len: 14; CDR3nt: TGTGCCAGCAGCGTAGAGGGGATGAATGAAAAACTGTTTTTT; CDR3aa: CASSVEGMNEKLFF
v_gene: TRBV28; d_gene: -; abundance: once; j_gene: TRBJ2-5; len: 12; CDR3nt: TGTGCCAGCAGTCCGTACCAAGAGACCCAGTACTTC; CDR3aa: CASSPYQETQYF
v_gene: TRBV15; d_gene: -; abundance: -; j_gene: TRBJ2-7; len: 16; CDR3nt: TGTGCCACCAGCAGCCTGTTTGACGGGGGAGACTACGAGCAGTACTTC; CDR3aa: CATSSLFDGGDYEQYF
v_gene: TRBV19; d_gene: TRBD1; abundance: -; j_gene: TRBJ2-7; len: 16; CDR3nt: TGTGCCAGTAGTCCGGGGACAGGCCCTTTGGCGGGCGAGCAGTACTTC; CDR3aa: CASSPGTGPLAGEQYF
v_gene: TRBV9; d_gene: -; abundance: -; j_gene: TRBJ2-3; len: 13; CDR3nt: TGTGCCAGCAGCCCTCTCCAGGGAGATACGCAGTATTTT; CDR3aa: CASSPLQGDTQYF
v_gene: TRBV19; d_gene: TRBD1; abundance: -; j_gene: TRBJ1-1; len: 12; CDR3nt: TGTGCCAGCTCACAGGGGGGTATTTGGGCTTTCTTT; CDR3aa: CASSQGGIWAFF
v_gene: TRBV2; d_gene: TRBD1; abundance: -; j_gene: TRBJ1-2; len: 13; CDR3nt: TGTGCCATCCCGGACAGGGGCGTACAAGGCTACACCTTC; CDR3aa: CAIPDRGVQGYTF
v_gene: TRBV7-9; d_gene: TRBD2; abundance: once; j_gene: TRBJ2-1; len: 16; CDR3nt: TGTGCCAGCAGCTTTAGTACTAGCGGGACCTACAATGAGCAGTTCTTC; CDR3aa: CASSFSTSGTYNEQFF
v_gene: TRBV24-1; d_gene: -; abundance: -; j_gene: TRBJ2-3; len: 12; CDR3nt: TGTGCCACCAGTGATTCGGGGGATACGCAGTATTTT; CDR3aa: CATSDSGDTQYF
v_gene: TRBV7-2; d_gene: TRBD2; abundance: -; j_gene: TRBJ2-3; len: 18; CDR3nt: TGTGCCAGCAGCTTTTCCGGGACTAGCGATTCCTTCACAGATACGCAGTATTTT; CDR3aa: CASSFSGTSDSFTDTQYF
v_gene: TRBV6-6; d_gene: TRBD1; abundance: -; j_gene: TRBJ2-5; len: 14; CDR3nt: TGTGCCAGCATCATCGGGACAGGGGAAAAGACCCAGTACTTC; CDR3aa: CASIIGTGEKTQYF
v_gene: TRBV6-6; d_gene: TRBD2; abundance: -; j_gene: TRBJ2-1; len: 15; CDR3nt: TGTGCCAGCACCCCGGGACTAGAGAAAAACAATGAGCAGTTCTTC; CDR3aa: CASTPGLEKNNEQFF
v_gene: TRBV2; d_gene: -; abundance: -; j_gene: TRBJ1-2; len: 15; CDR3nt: TGTGCCAGCAGTGCCACATATATCCCCAACTATGGCTACACCTTC; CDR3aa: CASSATYIPNYGYTF
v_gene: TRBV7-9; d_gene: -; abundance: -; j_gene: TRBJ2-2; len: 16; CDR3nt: TGTGCCAGCACCAAGGAGGCGATCTGGGTAACCGGGGAGCTGTTTTTT; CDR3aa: CASTKEAIWVTGELFF
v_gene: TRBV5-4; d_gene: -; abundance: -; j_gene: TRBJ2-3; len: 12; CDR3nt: TGTGCCGGTCAGGGTCCCACAGATACGCAGTATTTT; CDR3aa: CAGQGPTDTQYF
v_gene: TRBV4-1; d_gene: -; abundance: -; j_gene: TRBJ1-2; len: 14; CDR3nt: TGCGCCAGCAGCCTGCCGGACAGTTCCTATGGCTACACCTTC; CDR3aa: CASSLPDSSYGYTF
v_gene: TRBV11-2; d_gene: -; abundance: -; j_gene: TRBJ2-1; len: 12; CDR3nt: TGTGCCAGCAGCCTCGGCGGAAGTGAGCAGTTCTTC; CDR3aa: CASSLGGSEQFF
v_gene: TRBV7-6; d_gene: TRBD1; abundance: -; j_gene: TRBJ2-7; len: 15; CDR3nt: TGTGCCAGCAGCTTCTCCAAGGGGGCCACCGACGAGCAGTACTTC; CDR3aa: CASSFSKGATDEQYF
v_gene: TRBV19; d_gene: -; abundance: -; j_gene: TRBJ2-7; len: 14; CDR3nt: TGTGCCAGTAGTATTCGCCCCCGGTCCAACGAGCAGTACTTC; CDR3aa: CASSIRPRSNEQYF
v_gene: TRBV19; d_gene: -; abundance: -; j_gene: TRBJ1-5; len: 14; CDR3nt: TGTGCCAGCCGCCCGGGTTTTAGGCATCAGCCCCAGCATTTT; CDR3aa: CASRPGFRHQPQHF
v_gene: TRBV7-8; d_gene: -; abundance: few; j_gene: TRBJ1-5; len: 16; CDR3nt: TGTGCCAGCAGCTTAGTACCAGGGGTTAGCAATCAGCCCCAGCATTTT; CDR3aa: CASSLVPGVSNQPQHF